This T cell receptor beta chain was captured by sequencing in a study of early T cells in non-severe SARS-CoV-2 infection. Looking at the study overall: Sequencing was performed on bulk RNA from unsorted whole blood, leaving chains unpaired. Study outcomes and limitations: Sequences matched to VDJdb favored anti-spike CD8 responses, while private and CD4 specificities were missed.

V lost 0 bases and J 7 bases, leaving 10 bases between the germline ends. CDR3 size: 12 residues. Germline loops: CDR1 DFQATT, CDR2 SNEGSKA (reference sequence). Attachment of unique molecular identifiers was made to individual cDNA molecules. TCRdb re-called the 5' RACE reads through MiXCR, storing one row per CDR3 protein. In the table there are around 100,000 distinct CDR3 sequences, around 16% of which are singletons. This clonotype was detected only once. What it recognizes is unknown. This sequence was found in an adult who was a healthcare worker with PCR-confirmed SARS-CoV-2 infection or an uninfected control (not recorded which). The sequenced sample consisted of whole blood. The rearrangement links TRBV20-1 to TRBJ2-7, with unresolved D. CDR3 residues: CSARDIRVEQYF. CDR3 in DNA: TGCAGTGCTAGAGATATAAGGGTAGAGCAGTACTTC.